The next 15 T cell receptor beta chains were all read from a single sample in a study of control samples from healthy donors and cancer patients. TCRdb's table, derived via immunoSEQ multiplex PCR, lists solely in-frame clones and lacks some. This sample has roughly 160,000 clones, with around 96% found just once. Sequenced input: blood. The receptors stem from a woman in her 30s in good health.

V and J are TRBV15 and TRBJ2-7; 14 nucleotides agree with TRBD2. This CDR3 spans 19 amino acids. CDR1 LNHNV and CDR2 YYDKDF come from the germline V gene (reference sequence). The trim removed 3 bases at V and 5 bases at J, leaving 15 bases unmatched. CDR3 DNA sequence: TGTGCCACCAGCAGGCAACCCGGACTAGCGGGAGGTGGAAGGAACGAGCAGTACTTC. Translated: CATSRQPGLAGGGRNEQYF.

J is TRBJ2-7 and V is TRBV7-2, with 10 bases aligning to TRBD1. CDR3 length: 16 residues. Germline CDR1 reads SGHTA; CDR2 reads FQGNSA. With V trimmed by 4 bases and J by 0 bases, 6 bases remained unmatched. CDR3 coding DNA: TGTGCCAGCAGCTCTGGACAGGGGGTTAGCTCCTACGAGCAGTACTTC. The encoded protein is CASSSGQGVSSYEQYF.

The chain couples TRBV5-6 to TRBJ2-4; D remains unclear. V lost 4 bases and J 0 bases, leaving 8 bases between the germline ends. This CDR3 is 14 amino acids long. The V gene's germline CDR1 is SGHDT and CDR2 YYEEEE. DNA of the CDR3: TGTGCCAGCAGCAGCCGGGTAGCCAAAAACATTCAGTACTTC. Translation gives CASSSRVAKNIQYF.

This clone was detected once. The chain joins TRBV7-8 to TRBJ1-2, with D perhaps matching TRBD1 (5 bases). Trimming removed 4 bases from V and 2 bases from J, with 20 bases in between. Germline loops: CDR1 SGHVS, CDR2 FQNEAQ. CDR3 length: 17 residues. The CDR3, as DNA: TGTGCCAGCAGCTCCACCCCAACGGAGGGGTTAAACTATGGCTACACCTTC. Translated, it gives CASSSTPTEGLNYGYTF.

The gene calls are TRBV2 and TRBJ1-2, with D perhaps TRBD1 (6 bases). The CDR3 extends over 12 amino acids. Germline V gene sequence: CDR1 SNHLY, CDR2 FYNNEI. With 7 bases removed from V and 5 bases from J, the gap between germline ends came to 11 bases. CDR3 sequence reads: CASTGQRYGYTF. As DNA, the CDR3 is TGTGCCAGCACTGGACAGCGATATGGCTACACCTTC.

V gene TRBV5-1 combines with J gene TRBJ1-2, with D possibly matching TRBD1 (5 bases). CDR1 SGHRS and CDR2 YFSETQ come from the germline V gene. Trimming removed 1 base at V and 2 bases at J, with 15 bases between. The CDR3 contains 16 residues. The CDR3 DNA follows: TGCGCCAGCAGCTTGACCCCCGGGGGAGAGAACTATGGCTACACCTTC. This codes for CASSLTPGGENYGYTF.

The genes are TRBV11-2 and TRBJ2-5; D unresolved. Germline V gives CDR1 SGHAT, CDR2 FQNNGV. The germline V and J ends were trimmed by 8 bases and 5 bases, with 12 bases remaining between them. The CDR3 length is 12 residues. In DNA, the CDR3 is TGTGCCAGCGCGGACGGTTCGGAGACCCAGTACTTC. Its translation: CASADGSETQYF. The variable domain in full, with the rest retrieved from reference TRBV11-2 and TRBJ2-5, is EAGVAQSPRYKIIEKRQSVAFWCNPISGHATLYWYQQILGQGPKLLIQFQNNGVVDDSQLPKDRFSAERLKGVDSTLKIQPAKLEDSAVYLCASADGSETQYFGPGTRLLVL.

This chain uses TRBV24-1 with TRBJ2-4, with 9 nucleotides matching TRBD1. The germline V gene has CDR1 KGHDR and CDR2 SFDVKD. The CDR3 has 16 amino acids. V trimming: 3 bases; J trimming: 3 bases; junction bases outside the gene matches: 5. The CDR3 DNA reads TGTGCCACCAGTGATCCGACAGGGGGTGACAAAAACATTCAGTACTTC. Translation: CATSDPTGGDKNIQYF.

This chain joins TRBV11-2 and TRBJ2-3, with 9 bases identical to TRBD1. The CDR3 is made up of 16 amino acids. J lost 6 bases, V lost 6 bases, and 13 bases had no gene match. In germline, CDR1 is SGHAT, CDR2 FQNNGV. The CDR3 loop reads CASSSTGGRQADTQYF. In DNA, the CDR3 is TGTGCCAGCAGTTCAACAGGGGGCCGACAGGCCGATACGCAGTATTTT.

V is TRBV4-1 and J is TRBJ2-6; 7 nucleotides agree with TRBD1. Trimming took 7 bases from V and 1 from J; bases not matched to a gene: 13. The CDR3 spans 18 residues. Per the germline V gene, CDR1 is MGHRA and CDR2 is YSYEKL. For the CDR3, the DNA is TGCGCCAGCACCAAGGACAGGTCCTTTTTTTCTGGGGCCAACGTCCTGACTTTC. This encodes CASTKDRSFFSGANVLTF.

Details on this clone: Other DNA sequences within the sample encode an identical CDR3. The chain recombines TRBV6-5 with TRBJ2-7, with 8 bases matching TRBD1. CDR3 size: 14 residues. After removal of 0 bases from V and 3 bases from J, the junction contained 1 base not matched to a gene. Germline CDR1 is MNHEY and CDR2 is SVGAGI. CDR3 sequence: CASSYSGQGYEQYF. CDR3 coding DNA: TGTGCCAGCAGTTACTCCGGACAGGGCTACGAGCAGTACTTC.

The J gene is TRBJ2-5, the V gene TRBV7-6, with 13 bases fitting TRBD2. The CDR3 length is 17 residues. Looked up from germline, CDR1 is SGHVS and CDR2 is FNYEAQ. J lost 0 bases, V lost 4 bases, and 5 bases had no gene match. The CDR3 sequence is CASSSRTSGRHQETQYF. CDR3 sequence (DNA): TGTGCCAGCAGCTCCAGGACTAGCGGGAGACACCAAGAGACCCAGTACTTC. Using reference TRBV7-6 and TRBJ2-5 for the parts outside the CDR3, the full variable domain is GAGVSQSPRYKVTKRGQDVALRCDPISGHVSLYWYRQALGQGPEFLTYFNYEAQQDKSGLPNDRFSAERPEGSISTLTIQRTEQRDSAMYRCASSSRTSGRHQETQYFGPGTRLLVL.

The chain employs TRBV3-1 (or the pseudogene TRBV3-2) and TRBJ1-1; D uncertain. Germline loops: CDR1 LGHDT, CDR2 YNNKEL (reference sequence). Trimming pared 0 bases from V and 8 bases from J, leaving 13 bases between. This CDR3 spans 14 amino acids. The CDR3 protein is CASSQEGRAGEAFF. The CDR3 coding sequence is TGTGCCAGCAGCCAAGAGGGAAGGGCCGGCGAAGCTTTCTTT.

This clone was seen only once. The chain combines TRBV11-1 with TRBJ1-1, with D unclear. The V end lost 3 bases, the J end lost 0 bases, and 8 bases lay between the germline ends. The germline CDR1 and CDR2 sequences are SGHAT and FQDESV (reference sequence). The CDR3 spans 14 residues. The DNA of the CDR3 is TGTGCCAGCAGCTTCGAGGGTTTGAACACTGAAGCTTTCTTT. It specifies CASSFEGLNTEAFF.

The rearrangement uses TRBV12-3 or TRBV12-4 and TRBJ1-5; the D is unclear. The ends were cut back, 4 bases at V and 6 bases at J, with 7 bases in the middle. This CDR3 is built from 12 residues. CDR3 residues: CASSSDPQPQHF. For the CDR3, the DNA is TGTGCCAGCAGTTCTGATCCTCAGCCCCAGCATTTT.